This paragraph reports one T cell receptor (beta chain). The treatment: preoperative locoregional IRX-2 cytokine immunotherapy. Trimming cost V 4 bases and J 2 bases; bases outside gene matches: 5. Per the germline V gene, CDR1 is SSHAT and CDR2 is FNYEAQ (reference sequence). The CDR3 contains 15 residues. The sample is drawn from a study of preoperative IRX-2 immunotherapy in early breast cancer. Profiling relied on immunoSEQ multiplex PCR, and the TCRdb table lists in-frame clones only, not all of them. This table holds tens of thousands of clones, approximately 75% found once. The rearrangement links TRBV7-7 to TRBJ1-2; 9 positions agree with TRBD1. The TCR comes from a human donor with breast cancer. The sequencing here drew on lymph node tissue, taken after IRX-2 immunotherapy. The DNA of the CDR3 is TGTGCCAGCAGCTACCGGGACAGGGTGAACTATGGCTACACCTTC. This translates into CASSYRDRVNYGYTF.